The entry below describes one T cell receptor beta chain. Its antigen is as yet unknown. The protocol was immunoSEQ multiplex PCR, while the TCRdb copy is restricted to in-frame clones and leaves out a portion. The sample contains approximately 3,000 clones, approximately 71% of which appear only once. The data derive from a study of CD8 T cell repertoires and HIV-1 epitope variants. Across the study: Control wells had CMV/EBV/flu peptides, negative Ebola AY9, or no peptide. Enriched T cells were co-cultured with equal numbers of autologous T cell-negative antigen-presenting cells. General study results and limits: Eight to ten TCR beta clonotypes were antigen-specific, more than 5 apparently recognizing autologous or escape variants.

The sequence came from a male donor with HIV. The sample taken for sequencing was cultured CD8+ T cells derived from PBMCs.

CDR3 DNA sequence: TGTGCCAGCAGCTTGGTTGCTAGCGGCACCGGGGAGCTGTTTTTT. It codes for CASSLVASGTGELFF. The chain has TRBV5-4 and TRBJ2-2, with 7 bases identical to TRBD2. The CDR3 sequence is 15 residues long. Unmatched junction bases numbered 3, after V lost 0 bases and J lost 4 bases. CDR1 SGHNT and CDR2 YYREEE come from the germline V gene (reference sequence).